This TCR beta chain is from a study of beta chain features in type 1 diabetes. Across the whole study: The samples had 107,917,701 sorted cells examined in all.

Trimming left V 6 bases short and J 3 bases short, with 16 bases between. CDR3 length: 15 residues. The germline V gene encodes CDR1 WSHSY and CDR2 SAAADI. Every isolated RNA sample was fully reverse transcribed, so sequencing captured expressed TCRB transcripts. Assay used: immunoSEQ multiplex PCR; TCRdb lists only in-frame clones, some missing. The sample holds a few hundred thousand clones, approximately 13% seen once. Study results and limitations: The study found moderately but significantly shorter TCRB CDR3s in all four CD4+ subsets of Type 1 diabetes patients.

As regards this clone: Its antigen is undetermined.

The origin of this receptor is a woman under 30 with type 1 diabetes. V gene TRBV10-2 combines with J gene TRBJ2-3; the D gene is possibly TRBD2 (5 bases). Sequenced material: naive CD4+ T cells from blood. The CDR3 loop is CASRPGRSGTDTQYF. CDR3 DNA: TGCGCCAGCAGACCGGGGAGAAGTGGGACAGATACGCAGTATTTT.